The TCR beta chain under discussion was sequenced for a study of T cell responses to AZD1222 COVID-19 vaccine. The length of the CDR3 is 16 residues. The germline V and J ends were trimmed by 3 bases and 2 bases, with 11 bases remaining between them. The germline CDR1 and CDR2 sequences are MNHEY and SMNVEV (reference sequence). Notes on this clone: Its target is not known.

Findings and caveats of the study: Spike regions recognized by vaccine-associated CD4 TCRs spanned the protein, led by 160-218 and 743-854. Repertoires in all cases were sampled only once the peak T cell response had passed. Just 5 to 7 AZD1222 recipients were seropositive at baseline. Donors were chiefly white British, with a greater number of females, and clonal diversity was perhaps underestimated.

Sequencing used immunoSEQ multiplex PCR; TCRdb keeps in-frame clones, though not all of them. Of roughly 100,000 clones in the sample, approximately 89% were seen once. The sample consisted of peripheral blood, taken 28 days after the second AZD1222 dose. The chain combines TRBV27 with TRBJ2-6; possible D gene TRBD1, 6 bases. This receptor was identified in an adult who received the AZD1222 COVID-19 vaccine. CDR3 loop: CASSFLGGTGANVLTF. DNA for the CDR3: TGTGCCAGCAGTTTTCTTGGGGGCACTGGGGCCAACGTCCTGACTTTC.